A single sample is the source of the 10 T cell receptor beta chains below, sequenced in a study of T-cell reconstitution after alpha-beta-depleted transplantation in children. A library of TCRbeta sequences, prepared with unique molecular identifiers, was generated. MiXCR, applied by TCRdb to the PCR reads, yields one record per CDR3 protein. The repertoire consists of 700,000 to 950,000 distinct CDR3 sequences, with roughly 16% occurring once and the leading ten covering 5%. This specimen was PBMCs, mostly from graft donor cells, taken 360 days after TCRalphabeta/CD19-depleted stem cell transplant. These receptors all stem from a male patient younger than 18 who had a stem cell transplant for acute lymphoblastic leukemia, so the T cells may come from the graft donor.

This clonotype was detected ten times or more. J is TRBJ2-5 and V is TRBV6-5; 10 positions match TRBD1. Per the germline V gene, CDR1 is MNHEY and CDR2 is SVGAGI. V lost 2 bases, J lost 4 bases, and 4 bases stayed unmatched. The CDR3 consists of 15 residues. The CDR3 DNA follows: TGTGCCAGCAGTTACACGGGACAGGGGCTAGAGACCCAGTACTTC. Amino acids: CASSYTGQGLETQYF.

The chain has TRBV20-1 and TRBJ2-7; D may be TRBD2 (5 bases). Trimming stripped 1 base from V and 6 bases from J, with 10 bases between. CDR3 length: 12 residues. Per the germline V gene, CDR1 is DFQATT and CDR2 is SNEGSKA (reference sequence). CDR3 DNA sequence: TGCAGTGCTAGAGGGCTAGCAGGCGAGCAGTACTTC. Its protein is CSARGLAGEQYF.

This clonotype was seen more than once but under ten times. DNA of the CDR3: TGCAGCGTGGGGACTAGCGGGAGATCCTACGAGCAGTACTTC. Translation gives CSVGTSGRSYEQYF. This chain connects TRBV29-1 to TRBJ2-7; 14 bases map to TRBD2. This CDR3 is 14 amino acids long. The V segment lost 6 bases and the J segment 1 base; nucleotides outside the gene matches: 2. The V gene's germline CDR1 is SQVTM and CDR2 ANQGSEA.

The chain links TRBV29-1 to TRBJ2-6; TRBD1 agrees at 9 bases. V trimming: 7 bases; J trimming: 13 bases; junction bases outside the gene matches: 26. Germline CDR1 is SQVTM and CDR2 is ANQGSEA. This CDR3 is 18 amino acids long. CDR3 in DNA: TGCAGCGCTGGGATCGTAAGGGACAGGGTGCGGAGTGATAAGGTCCTGACTTTC. Translation gives CSAGIVRDRVRSDKVLTF.

This clonotype showed up just once. This could be a read error, since a much larger clone is one nucleotide away. The chain has TRBV4-1 and TRBJ2-7; possible D gene TRBD2, 5 bases. Trimming pared 3 bases from V and 2 bases from J, leaving 8 bases between. The CDR3 spans 13 residues. Germline V gene lookup returns CDR1 MGHRA and CDR2 YSYEKL. CDR3 nucleotide sequence: TGCGCCAGCAGCCAGAACGGGGCCTACGAGCAGTACTTC. Amino acid sequence: CASSQNGAYEQYF.

The chain is built from TRBV4-1 and TRBJ2-7; 9 nucleotides match TRBD1. The CDR3 has 14 amino acids. V dropped 5 bases and J dropped 4; count of bases not matched to a gene: 6. From germline, CDR1 is MGHRA and CDR2 YSYEKL. CDR3 region: CASSYRGRKYEQYF. In DNA, the CDR3 is TGCGCCAGCAGCTACAGGGGGCGCAAGTACGAGCAGTACTTC.

The chain joins TRBV12-3 or TRBV12-4 to TRBJ2-2; 9 bases fit TRBD2. J gave up 6 bases and V 2 bases, and 4 bases lay outside the gene matches. The CDR3 extends over 15 amino acids. The DNA of the CDR3 is TGTGCCAGCAGTTTACGGGGACTAGCCGCCGGGGAGCTGTTTTTT. Protein sequence: CASSLRGLAAGELFF.

CDR3 nucleotides: TGCAGCGCCGACAGGGTGGTAGCGTACAATGAGCAGTTCTTC. Translation gives CSADRVVAYNEQFF. The gene calls are TRBV29-1 and TRBJ2-1, with 7 nucleotides matching TRBD1. This CDR3 is 14 amino acids long. Germline V CDR1 and CDR2: SQVTM, ANQGSEA. Trimming cost V 7 bases and J 4 bases; bases outside gene matches: 10.

This clonotype has more than one count but fewer than ten. V gene TRBV20-1 combines with J gene TRBJ2-1, with 7 bases aligning to TRBD2. With 1 base clipped from V and 8 bases from J, the junction kept 8 bases outside the gene matches. CDR1 is DFQATT, CDR2 SNEGSKA, per germline (reference sequence). The CDR3 sequence is 14 residues long. CDR3 DNA: TGCAGTGCTAGAGGCGCGGGAGTCGGGGATGAGCAGTTCTTC. Its translation: CSARGAGVGDEQFF.

This clonotype appeared many times. The chain recombines TRBV5-1 with TRBJ2-7; 9 bases match TRBD1. The length of the CDR3 is 15 residues. Germline V gives CDR1 SGHRS, CDR2 YFSETQ. After removal of 0 bases from V and 4 bases from J, the junction contained 5 bases not matched to a gene. CDR3 sequence reads: CASSLGSGTGYEQYF. In nucleotides, the CDR3 is TGCGCCAGCAGCTTGGGGTCCGGGACAGGGTACGAGCAGTACTTC.